This record covers a single TCR beta chain. One junction end does not reproduce the germline sequence, and a read error may be involved. Sorted naive CD8 T cells were those defined as CD8+CD4-CCR7+CD45RA+. As previously described, bulk TCR libraries were made using listed TCR primers. TCRdb re-analysed the PCR reads in MiXCR, keeping a single row per CDR3 protein. The table lists around 460,000 distinct CDR3 sequences, less than 30% of them singletons, with under 0.85% in the top ten. This sample was included in a study of molecular identifiers for immune sequencing clone quantification. In the study overall: Split five ways in replicates, RNA from roughly 20,000 or 100,000 naive CD8 cells had four portions sequenced.

Germline V gene data show CDR1 as MDHEN and CDR2 as SYDVKM. This CDR3 is 11 amino acids long. The TCR comes from a human donor in good health. Some libraries in this study had Jurkat cell RNA spiked in. The sample was naive CD8+ T cells from blood, with Jurkat cell RNA spiked in. This sample's subset: FACS-sorted CD8+CD4-CCR7+CD45RA+ naive T cells. V is TRBV28 and J is TRBJ2-3; D remains unclear. CDR3 DNA sequence: TGTACCAGCCAAGTGACAGATACGCAGTATTTT. Its protein is CTSQVTDTQYF.